A single sample is the source of the 24 T cell receptor beta chains below, sequenced in a study of read filtering for tumor transcriptome and immune sequencing. The library was built from approximately 400 ng RNA with molecular barcoded adaptors for alpha/delta and beta/gamma chains. One entry per CDR3 protein, called by TCRdb with MiXCR from the reads. Here the sample spans about 24,000 distinct CDR3 sequences, 20% being singletons. The sample consisted of a population of CD138-negative cells sorted from bone marrow. The receptors shown here come from a donor at least 40 years old with multiple myeloma.

This clonotype has at least ten counts. The chain combines TRBV12-3 or TRBV12-4 with TRBJ2-7; unclear D gene. CDR3 length: 14 amino acids. Trimming took 3 bases from V and 3 from J, leaving 12 bases between them. Here the CDR3 reads CASSLGTANYEQYF. The CDR3 DNA follows: TGTGCCAGCAGTTTGGGAACAGCCAACTACGAGCAGTACTTC.

In its sample, this clonotype was seen many times. V is TRBV6-4 and J is TRBJ2-1, with D uncertain. V was clipped by 0 bases and J by 3 bases, with 9 bases between them. This CDR3 is 15 amino acids long. CDR1 and CDR2 (germline): MRHNA, SNTAGT. The CDR3 reads CASSDSGGNYNEQFF. The CDR3 DNA follows: TGTGCCAGCAGTGACTCGGGCGGAAACTACAATGAGCAGTTCTTC.

This clonotype was observed many times. This rearrangement joins TRBV29-1 to TRBJ2-1; TRBD2 matches at 14 bases. The germline CDR1 and CDR2 sequences are SQVTM and ANQGSEA. The CDR3 length is 16 residues. J gave up 3 bases and V 3 bases, and 4 bases lay outside the gene matches. The CDR3 here is CSVEGLAGEVYNEQFF. CDR3 nucleotide sequence: TGCAGCGTTGAGGGACTAGCGGGAGAGGTCTACAATGAGCAGTTCTTC.

This clonotype was seen at least ten times. The chain has TRBV20-1 and TRBJ2-2; D gene uncertain. Trimming shortened V by 0 bases and J by 2 bases, and 16 bases separated the two germline ends. CDR1 is DFQATT, CDR2 SNEGSKA, per germline (reference sequence). The CDR3 length is 17 residues. The CDR3 here is CSAREGRRSVNTGELFF. In DNA, the CDR3 is TGCAGTGCTAGAGAAGGAAGACGGAGTGTTAACACCGGGGAGCTGTTTTTT.

This clonotype was seen ten or more times. Here the CDR3 reads CASSQDGAGTDTQYF. CDR3 DNA: TGTGCCAGCAGCCAAGACGGGGCGGGTACAGATACGCAGTATTTT. The chain has TRBV7-8 and TRBJ2-3; D possibly uses TRBD1 or TRBD2 (5 bases each). The CDR3 consists of 15 residues. V lost 5 bases to trimming and J lost 3 bases, with 15 bases between them. CDR1 and CDR2 from the germline V gene are SGHVS and FQNEAQ.

This clonotype was detected ten times or more. The chain is built from TRBV7-9 and TRBJ1-1; 11 nucleotides match TRBD1. J was trimmed by 3 bases and V by 6 bases; bases with no gene match: 9. Germline CDR1 reads SEHNR; CDR2 reads FQNEAQ (reference sequence). The CDR3 runs to 16 residues. The CDR3: CASRAGPGQGDTEAFF. The CDR3 nucleotides are TGTGCCAGCAGGGCGGGACCGGGACAGGGGGACACTGAAGCTTTCTTT.

In this sample, this clonotype turned up many times. V gene TRBV14 combines with J gene TRBJ1-6; D unresolved. CDR1 is SGHDN and CDR2 is FVKESK in the germline V gene. V lost 0 bases and J lost 11, with 5 bases in between. The CDR3 extends over 12 amino acids. The CDR3 DNA follows: TGTGCCAGCAGCCAAGATCGGCCACCCCTCCACTTT. Protein product: CASSQDRPPLHF.

The chain employs TRBV28 and TRBJ2-1, with a tentative D call TRBD2 (5 bases). Trimming left V 8 bases short and J 7 bases short, with 24 bases between. CDR1 and CDR2 (germline): MDHEN, SYDVKM. CDR3 length: 16 residues. The chain's CDR3 is CASFYEVTGTRNEQFF. CDR3 DNA: TGTGCCAGCTTCTATGAGGTAACGGGAACACGAAATGAGCAGTTCTTC.

This clonotype was observed many times. CDR3 sequence reads: CASSPSRQQLSYEQYF. Here the CDR3 DNA reads TGTGCCAGCAGCCCCTCTCGACAGCAGCTCTCCTACGAGCAGTACTTC. The chain recombines TRBV7-9 with TRBJ2-7; D might be TRBD1 (5 bases). The CDR3 is 16 residues long. The V end was cut by 5 bases, the J end by 0 bases, with 17 bases between. The germline CDR1 and CDR2 sequences are SEHNR and FQNEAQ (reference sequence).

In this sample, this clonotype turned up many times. The CDR3, as DNA: TGTGCCAGCAGCTGGGGACTAGCGGGAGACGAGACCCAGTACTTC. This codes for CASSWGLAGDETQYF. The chain recombines TRBV11-2 with TRBJ2-5; TRBD2 matches 14 bases. Germline loops: CDR1 SGHAT, CDR2 FQNNGV. CDR3 length equals 15 residues. Unmatched junction bases numbered 3, after V lost 4 bases and J lost 5 bases.

This clonotype was observed at least ten times. V is TRBV7-8 and J is TRBJ2-1, with TRBD1 matching over 8 bases. Germline CDR1 reads SGHVS; CDR2 reads FQNEAQ. The CDR3 is made up of 15 amino acids. Germline trimming cut 5 bases from V and 6 bases from J; bases unmatched to any gene: 9. CDR3 loop: CASSPQGAFGNEQFF. The CDR3 DNA sequence: TGTGCCAGCAGCCCCCAGGGGGCGTTCGGCAATGAGCAGTTCTTC. Supplemented by reference TRBV7-8 and TRBJ2-1, the full variable domain reads GAGVSQSPRYKVAKRGQDVALRCDPISGHVSLFWYQQALGQGPEFLTYFQNEAQLDKSGLPSDRFFAERPEGSVSTLKIQRTQQEDSAVYLCASSPQGAFGNEQFFGPGTRLTVL.

By share, this clonotype ranks as medium-sized (0.01 to 0.1%). J is TRBJ2-1 and V is TRBV28; D not certain. This CDR3 is built from 14 residues. V was cut by 2 bases and J by 2 bases, with 7 bases left in between. Per the germline V gene, CDR1 is MDHEN and CDR2 is SYDVKM. The CDR3 sequence: CASSLVGTYNEQFF. In DNA, the CDR3 is TGTGCCAGCAGTTTAGTTGGCACCTACAATGAGCAGTTCTTC.

The genes are TRBV28 and TRBJ2-5, with D perhaps TRBD1 (6 bases). CDR1 and CDR2 from the germline V gene are MDHEN and SYDVKM. V lost 6 bases and J lost 7, with 12 bases in between. This CDR3 spans 12 amino acids. CDR3 protein: CASRSQGRTQYF. The CDR3 bases are TGTGCCAGCAGGAGCCAGGGGAGGACCCAGTACTTC.

As for this clonotype: The junction departs from germline at one end; a sequencing error may be responsible. This chain uses TRBV5-1 with TRBJ2-1; D possibly corresponds to TRBD2 (5 bases). Germline loops: CDR1 SGHRS, CDR2 YFSETQ. The CDR3 extends over 16 amino acids. The CDR3 bases are TGCGCCAGCAGCTTGGACCTAGCCGGCTCCTACAATGAACAGTCCTTC. It translates to CASSLDLAGSYNEQSF. The variable domain in full, completed from reference TRBV5-1 and TRBJ2-1, reads KAGVTQTPRYLIKTRGQQVTLSCSPISGHRSVSWYQQTPGQGLQFLFEYFSETQRNKGNFPGRFSGRQFSNSRSEMNVSTLELGDSALYLCASSLDLAGSYNEQSFGPGTRLTVL.

This clonotype was counted many times. The V call is TRBV6-2 or TRBV6-3, the J call TRBJ2-1, with D maybe TRBD2 (6 bases). The CDR3 spans 15 residues. The germline CDR1 and CDR2 sequences are MNHEY and SVGEGT. V lost 6 bases to trimming and J lost 0 bases, with 12 bases between them. The CDR3 nucleotides read TGTGCCAGCAGGGCCAGCGGGTTCTCCTACAATGAGCAGTTCTTC. This translates into CASRASGFSYNEQFF.

This CDR3 reads CSAARGLAYEQYF. CDR3 DNA: TGCAGCGCGGCCCGCGGCTTAGCCTACGAGCAGTACTTC. The chain uses TRBV29-1 and TRBJ2-7; D is unclear. V lost 7 bases, J lost 2 bases, and 15 bases lay in between. This CDR3 has 13 residues. Germline V gives CDR1 SQVTM, CDR2 ANQGSEA.

This clonotype was recorded many times. This sequence joins TRBV28 and TRBJ2-1; 9 bases are a match to TRBD2. CDR3 length equals 16 residues. Germline-derived CDR1 and CDR2 are MDHEN and SYDVKM. The V segment lost 3 bases and the J segment 4 bases; nucleotides outside the gene matches: 7. CDR3 protein: CASSLAGSGRYNEQFF. As DNA, the CDR3 is TGTGCCAGCAGTTTGGCGGGGAGCGGGAGGTACAATGAGCAGTTCTTC.

This clonotype was seen ten or more times. The rearrangement uses TRBV12-3 or TRBV12-4 and TRBJ2-2, with D possibly matching TRBD1 (6 bases). V dropped 5 bases and J dropped 7 bases, with 8 bases sitting between them. CDR3 length: 12 amino acids. CDR3 bases: TGTGCCAGCAGTCCCAGGGGCGGGGAGCTGTTTTTT. Protein product: CASSPRGGELFF.

This clonotype was observed many times. This sequence joins TRBV4-1 and TRBJ2-2, with D uncertain. The V gene's germline CDR1 is MGHRA and CDR2 YSYEKL. V was trimmed by 5 bases and J by 6 bases, leaving 7 bases between them. CDR3 length equals 12 residues. The CDR3 DNA follows: TGCGCCAGCAGCGGTAATTCCGGGGAGCTGTTTTTT. Translated: CASSGNSGELFF.

This clonotype was seen repeatedly, ten times or more. The J gene is TRBJ2-1, the V gene TRBV28; 9 bases agree with TRBD1. Per the germline V gene, CDR1 is MDHEN and CDR2 is SYDVKM. The junction had 11 bases not matched to a gene; V was cut back by 7 bases and J by 7 bases. The CDR3 covers 15 residues. The CDR3 DNA sequence: TGTGCCAGCACCGAAGCCGGGACAGGGCTAAATGAGCAGTTCTTC. Residues: CASTEAGTGLNEQFF.

This clonotype was seen a single time. This clone may be a read error of a much larger clone one base away. The chain is built from TRBV20-1 and TRBJ2-7, with 7 positions matching TRBD2. Germline values: CDR1 DFQATT, CDR2 SNEGSKA (reference sequence). CDR3 length: 16 amino acids. V was clipped by 0 bases and J by 3 bases; unmatched bases: 11. For the CDR3, the DNA is TGCAGTGCTAGAGATCGGGGGGTTAGCAGGAGCTACGAGCAGTACTTC. The encoded protein is CSARDRGVSRSYEQYF.

The chain is built from TRBV7-3 and TRBJ2-7; D is undetermined. CDR1 and CDR2 (germline): SGHTA, FQGTGA. V lost 5 bases and J lost 2, with 10 bases in between. The CDR3 loop spans 13 amino acids. This chain's CDR3 is CASSPYNTYEQYF. CDR3 nucleotides: TGTGCCAGCAGCCCCTACAATACCTACGAGCAGTACTTC.

The V and J genes are TRBV28 and TRBJ2-1; 8 bases align to TRBD2. The CDR3 spans 16 residues. Germline lookup yields CDR1 MDHEN and CDR2 SYDVKM. Trimming cost V 5 bases and J 6 bases; bases outside gene matches: 12. The CDR3 here is CASSDGGGSGTNEQFF. In DNA form, the CDR3 reads TGTGCCAGCAGTGACGGAGGGGGTAGCGGGACCAATGAGCAGTTCTTC. The whole variable domain, filled in from reference TRBV28 and TRBJ2-1, reads DVKVTQSSRYLVKRTGEKVFLECVQDMDHENMFWYRQDPGLGLRLIYFSYDVKMKEKGDIPEGYSVSREKKERFSLILESASTNQTSMYLCASSDGGGSGTNEQFFGPGTRLTVL.

This chain joins TRBV4-1 and TRBJ1-6, with D uncertain. V was shortened by 1 base and J by 7 bases, with 11 bases between the two germline ends. Germline CDR1 and CDR2: MGHRA and YSYEKL. The CDR3 consists of 15 residues. The CDR3 loop is CASSQGSDGNSPLHF. The CDR3, as DNA: TGCGCCAGCAGCCAAGGGAGTGACGGGAATTCACCCCTCCACTTT.